This T cell receptor beta chain was identified in a study of shared clonotypes between healthy human individuals. On this clone itself: Other DNA sequences from this sample encode an identical CDR3 as well.

Cells designated naive CD8 were CD45RO-negative and were positively selected for CCR7, with terminally differentiated effector memory CD45RA+ cells excluded. Participating donors were healthy, HIV-negative adults free of recent acute infections or vaccinations. The table came from immunoSEQ multiplex PCR; TCRdb's copy has only in-frame clones and leaves some out. The sample contains 2 million or so clones, about 95% of which appear only once. Germline trimming cut 3 bases from V and 2 bases from J; bases unmatched to any gene: 4. The CDR3 spans 14 residues. Germline CDR1 LNHDA, CDR2 SQIVND (reference sequence).

Sequencing input: naive CD8+ T cells sorted from blood. The sequence was obtained from a man in his late teens or twenties in good health. The gene calls are TRBV19 and TRBJ2-7; 7 bases are shared with TRBD2. The chain's CDR3 is CASSIGLAAYEQYF. The DNA for the CDR3 is TGTGCCAGTAGTATTGGTCTAGCGGCCTACGAGCAGTACTTC.